This T cell receptor (beta chain) emerged from a study of T-cell reconstitution after alpha-beta-depleted transplantation in children. The study's findings and limits: The study reportedly traced alpha-beta T cells about two months after transplant to several hundred expanded graft clones. In some patients, recipient T cells and intrathymic progenitors surviving conditioning explained high day-60 diversity. T-cell numbers and diversity, one year after transplant, stemmed largely from T cells that were newly produced.

The CDR3 spans 15 residues. Germline loops: CDR1 MNHNS, CDR2 SASEGT. V dropped 5 bases and J dropped 2; count of bases not matched to a gene: 8. A word on this clonotype: The antigen remains undetermined.

This sample's TCRbeta library carried unique molecular identifier barcodes. A single record per CDR3 protein comes from TCRdb applying MiXCR to the PCR reads. Of just under 350,000 distinct CDR3 sequences in the sample, 15% to 20% were seen once. The receptor was derived from a male patient between 2 and 15 years old who had a stem cell transplant for acute lymphoblastic leukemia, so the T cells may come from the graft donor. The sample in question was PBMCs, mostly from graft donor cells, obtained 360 days after TCRalphabeta/CD19-depleted stem cell transplant. The V gene is TRBV6-1, the J gene TRBJ2-7; 8 nucleotides agree with TRBD2. The CDR3 here is CASSPRLAGPYEQYF. CDR3 nucleotide sequence: TGTGCCAGCAGTCCAAGGCTAGCGGGTCCCTACGAGCAGTACTTC.